One T cell receptor (beta chain) is described in this entry. This entry comes from a study of early T cells in non-severe SARS-CoV-2 infection. From germline, CDR1 is SGHRS and CDR2 YFSETQ. Trimming cost V 0 bases and J 0 bases, with 5 bases left between them. This CDR3 spans 14 amino acids. Unique molecular identifiers were added to individual cDNA molecules. TCRdb reprocessed the 5' RACE reads via MiXCR and lists one record per CDR3 protein. The sample has around 76,000 distinct CDR3 sequences, approximately 14% seen once. The rearrangement uses TRBV5-1 and TRBJ2-3; D is uncertain. The receptor was derived from an adult who was a healthcare worker with PCR-confirmed SARS-CoV-2 infection or an uninfected control (not recorded which). The material sequenced was whole blood, taken at baseline. CDR3 amino acids: CASSLGWSTDTQYF. In DNA form, the CDR3 reads TGCGCCAGCAGCTTGGGATGGAGCACAGATACGCAGTATTTT. Filled out from reference TRBV5-1 and TRBJ2-3, the complete variable domain reads KAGVTQTPRYLIKTRGQQVTLSCSPISGHRSVSWYQQTPGQGLQFLFEYFSETQRNKGNFPGRFSGRQFSNSRSEMNVSTLELGDSALYLCASSLGWSTDTQYFGPGTRLTVL.